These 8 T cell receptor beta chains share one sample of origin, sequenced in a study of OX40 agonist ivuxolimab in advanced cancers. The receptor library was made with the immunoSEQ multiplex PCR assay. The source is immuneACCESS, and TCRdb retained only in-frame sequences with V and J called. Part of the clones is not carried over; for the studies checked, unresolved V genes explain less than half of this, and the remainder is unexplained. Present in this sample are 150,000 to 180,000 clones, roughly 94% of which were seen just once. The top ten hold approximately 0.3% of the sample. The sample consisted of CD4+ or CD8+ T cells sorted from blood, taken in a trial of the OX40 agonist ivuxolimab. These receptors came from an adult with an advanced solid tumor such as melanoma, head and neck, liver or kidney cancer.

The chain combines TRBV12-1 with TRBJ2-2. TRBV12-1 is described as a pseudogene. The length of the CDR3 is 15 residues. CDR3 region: CASSRTRLNTGELFF. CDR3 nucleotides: TGTGCCAGCAGCCGTACTCGGCTGAACACCGGGGAGCTGTTTTTT.

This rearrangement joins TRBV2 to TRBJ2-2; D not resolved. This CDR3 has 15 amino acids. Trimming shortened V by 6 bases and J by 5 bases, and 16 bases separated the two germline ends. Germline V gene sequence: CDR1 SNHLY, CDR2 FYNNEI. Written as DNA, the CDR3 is TGTGCCAGCAGATCCGGAGTGGGGAAAACCGGGGAGCTGTTTTTT. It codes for CASRSGVGKTGELFF.

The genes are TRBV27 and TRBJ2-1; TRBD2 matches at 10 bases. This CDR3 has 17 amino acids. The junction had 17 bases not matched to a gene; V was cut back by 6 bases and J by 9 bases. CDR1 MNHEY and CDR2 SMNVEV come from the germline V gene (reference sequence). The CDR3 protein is CASRRGTSASLGGEQFF. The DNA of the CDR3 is TGTGCCAGCAGGAGAGGGACTAGCGCATCTCTGGGGGGTGAGCAGTTCTTC.

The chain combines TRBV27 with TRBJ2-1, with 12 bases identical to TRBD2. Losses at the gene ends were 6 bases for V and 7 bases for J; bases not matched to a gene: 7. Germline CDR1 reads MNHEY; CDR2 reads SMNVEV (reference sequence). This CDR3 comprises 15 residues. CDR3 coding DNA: TGTGCCAGCAGACAACTAGCGGGAGGCAAGAATGAGCAGTTCTTC. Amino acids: CASRQLAGGKNEQFF.

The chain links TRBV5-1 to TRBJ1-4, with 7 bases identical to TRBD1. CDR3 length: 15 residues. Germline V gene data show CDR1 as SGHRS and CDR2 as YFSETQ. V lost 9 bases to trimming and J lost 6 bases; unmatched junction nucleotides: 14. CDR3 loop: CATCRAGGPDEKLFF. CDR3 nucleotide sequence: TGCGCCACCTGCCGGGCAGGGGGGCCTGATGAAAAACTGTTTTTT.

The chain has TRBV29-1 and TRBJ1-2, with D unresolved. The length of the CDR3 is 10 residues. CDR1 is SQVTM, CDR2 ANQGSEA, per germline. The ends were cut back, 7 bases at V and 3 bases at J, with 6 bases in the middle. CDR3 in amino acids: CSDRHYGYTF. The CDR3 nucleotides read TGCAGCGACCGTCACTATGGCTACACCTTC.

CDR3 sequence (DNA): TGTGCCAGCCCCCGTAGGACTCTCAGGGCCAATCAGCCCCAGCATTTT. This sequence encodes CASPRRTLRANQPQHF. The chain has TRBV25-1 and TRBJ1-5; D possibly corresponds to TRBD1 (5 bases). This CDR3 spans 16 amino acids. Deletions cut 8 bases from V and 3 bases from J, with 20 bases between. CDR1 is MGHDK, CDR2 SYGVNS, per germline.

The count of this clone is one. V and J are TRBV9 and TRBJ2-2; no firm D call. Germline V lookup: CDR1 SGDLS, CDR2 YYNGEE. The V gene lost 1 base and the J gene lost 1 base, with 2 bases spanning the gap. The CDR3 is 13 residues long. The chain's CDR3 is CASSVQNTGELFF. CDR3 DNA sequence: TGTGCCAGCAGCGTACAGAACACCGGGGAGCTGTTTTTT.